The 28 T cell receptor beta chains presented below share a single source sample, sequenced in a study of CD4 T cells in relation to SARS-CoV-2 and coronaviruses. Sequencing used immunoSEQ multiplex PCR; TCRdb keeps in-frame clones, though not all of them. The sample includes more than 55,000 clones, 86% seen only once; the top ten take 1.4%. Unexposed donor CD4+ T cells date from about 2011-2018, before the COVID-19 pandemic. Sequenced material: memory CD4+ T cells from PBMCs. These TCRs come from a human donor in good health.

The chain links TRBV7-9 to TRBJ2-3; TRBD1 matches 10 bases. Unmatched junction bases numbered 3, after V lost 3 bases and J lost 6 bases. This CDR3 comprises 14 residues. CDR1 is SEHNR and CDR2 is FQNEAQ in the germline V gene (reference sequence). CDR3 sequence: CASSFGTGVDTQYF. The CDR3 region has the DNA TGTGCCAGCAGCTTTGGGACAGGGGTCGATACGCAGTATTTT.

V is TRBV30 and J is TRBJ2-7; 10 bases are shared with TRBD1. CDR3 length equals 15 residues. Germline lookup yields CDR1 GTSNPN and CDR2 SVGIG (reference sequence). Losses at the gene ends were 1 base for V and 7 bases for J; bases not matched to a gene: 10. The DNA of the CDR3 is TGTGCCTGGAGTGGAAAGGGGACAGGGGCGTTTGAGCAGTACTTC. Translating gives CAWSGKGTGAFEQYF.

This chain uses TRBV2 with TRBJ2-7, with 7 nucleotides matching TRBD2. The CDR3 loop spans 14 amino acids. From germline, CDR1 is SNHLY and CDR2 FYNNEI. The V segment lost 4 bases and the J segment 2 bases; nucleotides outside the gene matches: 5. CDR3 coding DNA: TGTGCCAGCAGTGCGTGGCGGGGGACCTACGAGCAGTACTTC. It is translated as CASSAWRGTYEQYF.

The chain recombines TRBV27 with TRBJ1-1; tentatively, D is TRBD1 (5 bases). Germline V gene lookup returns CDR1 MNHEY and CDR2 SMNVEV (reference sequence). Trimming shortened V by 7 bases and J by 6 bases, and 27 bases separated the two germline ends. This CDR3 is built from 17 residues. The DNA of the CDR3 is TGTGCCAGCACCCTAGTGCCGCCGACAGAGTCGAAGTCTGAAGCTTTCTTT. Amino acids: CASTLVPPTESKSEAFF.

The chain couples TRBV30 to TRBJ2-7, with a weak D call TRBD1 (6 bases). This CDR3 has 14 amino acids. Germline values: CDR1 GTSNPN, CDR2 SVGIG (reference sequence). The V and J ends lost 5 bases and 1 base respectively, with 15 bases between them. The chain's CDR3 is CAWALGGLSYEQYF. Written as DNA, the CDR3 is TGTGCCTGGGCCCTTGGGGGCCTATCCTACGAGCAGTACTTC.

This chain uses TRBV5-1 with TRBJ2-7; D is unresolved. The CDR3 contains 15 residues. Germline CDR1 SGHRS, CDR2 YFSETQ. The ends were cut back, 0 bases at V and 5 bases at J, with 15 bases in the middle. The CDR3: CASSLGGSGDHEQYF. DNA for the CDR3: TGCGCCAGCAGCTTGGGTGGCTCCGGTGACCACGAGCAGTACTTC.

This clone was seen a single time. The chain joins TRBV3-1 (or the pseudogene TRBV3-2) to TRBJ2-1; D is undetermined. Between the trimmed V and J ends, which lost 0 bases and 0 bases, there was a span of 9 bases. The CDR3 sequence is 16 residues long. The germline CDR1 and CDR2 sequences are LGHDT and YNNKEL (reference sequence). CDR3 sequence reads: CASSQDRAPSYNEQFF. The DNA of the CDR3 is TGTGCCAGCAGCCAAGATCGGGCCCCCTCCTACAATGAGCAGTTCTTC.

CDR3 in DNA: TGCAGTGCACCTATCGGTGAGCAGTACTTC. Its translation is CSAPIGEQYF. The rearrangement uses TRBV20-1 and TRBJ2-7, with D unresolved. This CDR3 comprises 10 residues. V gave up 6 bases and J gave up 7 bases, with 10 bases separating them. The germline V gene encodes CDR1 DFQATT and CDR2 SNEGSKA (reference sequence).

The chain couples TRBV21-1 to TRBJ1-5. TRBV21-1 constitutes a pseudogene. The CDR3 is 17 residues long. CDR3 bases: TGTGCCAGCAGCAAAGGTAGGGGACGAGGCCTTTGTCAGCCCCAGCATTTT. Its translation: CASSKGRGRGLCQPQHF.

CDR3 protein: CASSLGTGKETQYF. Written as DNA, the CDR3 is TGTGCCAGCAGCCTAGGGACAGGGAAAGAGACCCAGTACTTC. This chain joins TRBV5-5 and TRBJ2-5, with 9 bases matching TRBD1. The CDR3 consists of 14 residues. Unmatched junction bases numbered 4, after V lost 4 bases and J lost 3 bases. Per germline, CDR1 SGHKS and CDR2 YYEKEE (reference sequence).

The chain links TRBV16 to TRBJ2-4; 7 bases are shared with TRBD1. V gave up 4 bases and J gave up 1 base; unmatched junction bases: 4. CDR1 is KGHSY, CDR2 FQNENV, per germline. CDR3 length: 15 amino acids. The CDR3 sequence: CASSRDSGAKNIQYF. CDR3 DNA: TGTGCCAGCAGCCGGGACAGTGGGGCCAAAAACATTCAGTACTTC.

V and J are TRBV3-1 (or the pseudogene TRBV3-2) and TRBJ1-1; no definite D call. The germline V and J ends were trimmed by 6 bases and 1 base, with 12 bases remaining between them. In germline, CDR1 is LGHDT, CDR2 YNNKEL (reference sequence). CDR3 length: 14 residues. The CDR3 bases are TGTGCCAGCAGGAGAGGACTGTCGAACACTGAAGCTTTCTTT. This encodes CASRRGLSNTEAFF.

This chain uses TRBV18 with TRBJ2-1; 11 nucleotides match TRBD1. Germline loops: CDR1 KGHSH, CDR2 LQKENI. CDR3 length: 15 amino acids. The junction had 1 base not matched to a gene; V was cut back by 2 bases and J by 4 bases. CDR3 sequence reads: CASSPGQGAYNEQFF. CDR3 DNA sequence: TGTGCCAGCTCACCAGGACAGGGGGCGTACAATGAGCAGTTCTTC.

The CDR3 region has the DNA TGTGCCAGCAGCGTAGGGTATCAGAGCTCAACTAACTATGGCTACACCTTC. Its protein product is CASSVGYQSSTNYGYTF. V gene TRBV9 combines with J gene TRBJ1-2; the D is unclear. CDR1 is SGDLS, CDR2 YYNGEE, per germline. The CDR3 spans 17 residues. Trimming shortened V by 0 bases and J by 0 bases, and 15 bases separated the two germline ends.

J is TRBJ2-1 and V is TRBV5-5; 8 bases are shared with TRBD1. The CDR3 is made up of 17 amino acids. The V gene end was trimmed by 0 bases and the J gene end by 8 bases; junction bases not matched to a gene: 13. Germline CDR1 is SGHKS and CDR2 is YYEKEE (reference sequence). As DNA, the CDR3 is TGTGCCAGCAGCTTGGTCCCCATACGGACAGGGCACGATGAGCAGTTCTTC. Protein: CASSLVPIRTGHDEQFF.

This chain joins TRBV6-6 and TRBJ2-5; D may match TRBD1 or TRBD2 (5 bases each). The CDR3 extends over 16 amino acids. V lost 7 bases and J lost 7, with 25 bases in between. The germline CDR1 and CDR2 sequences are MNHNY and SVGAGI (reference sequence). CDR3 in amino acids: CASTKDRTWDHGTQYF. The CDR3 DNA follows: TGTGCCAGCACAAAAGATAGGACTTGGGACCATGGGACCCAGTACTTC.

In DNA, the CDR3 is TGTGCCAGCAACAGAATGGCGGGAGAATATGAGCAGTTCTTC. Translated: CASNRMAGEYEQFF. The chain joins TRBV7-9 to TRBJ2-1; TRBD2 matches at 7 bases. V dropped 7 bases and J dropped 8; count of bases not matched to a gene: 11. This CDR3 comprises 14 residues. Germline-derived CDR1 and CDR2 are SEHNR and FQNEAQ (reference sequence).

This chain links TRBV7-9 with TRBJ2-1; 7 bases are shared with TRBD2. The junction had 8 bases not matched to a gene; V was cut back by 5 bases and J by 1 base. This CDR3 has 16 amino acids. Germline V gene lookup returns CDR1 SEHNR and CDR2 FQNEAQ (reference sequence). Here the CDR3 reads CASSDFPGRSYNEQFF. CDR3 nucleotide sequence: TGTGCCAGCAGCGATTTCCCCGGGAGGTCCTACAATGAGCAGTTCTTC.

In this sample, this clone turned up once. The chain carries TRBV6-5 and TRBJ2-3; TRBD2 matches at 7 bases. Germline V gene data show CDR1 as MNHEY and CDR2 as SVGAGI. The length of the CDR3 is 15 residues. V shed 5 bases, J shed 3 bases, and the junction held 8 bases outside the gene matches. CDR3 coding DNA: TGTGCCAGCAGTCGGGGCGGGAGTGTAACAGATACGCAGTATTTT. Translating it yields CASSRGGSVTDTQYF.

The chain joins TRBV7-2 to TRBJ2-3; D gene unclear. Germline V gene data show CDR1 as SGHTA and CDR2 as FQGNSA. This CDR3 contains 13 residues. Trimming shortened V by 5 bases and J by 4 bases, and 10 bases separated the two germline ends. As DNA, the CDR3 is TGTGCCAGCAGCCGGATGCCTTCAGATACGCAGTATTTT. Its translation is CASSRMPSDTQYF. Full variable domain (rest looked up from reference TRBV7-2 and TRBJ2-3): GAGVSQSPSNKVTEKGKDVELRCDPISGHTALYWYRQSLGQGLEFLIYFQGNSAPDKSGLPSDRFSAERTGGSVSTLTIQRTQQEDSAVYLCASSRMPSDTQYFGPGTRLTVL.

This clone occurred a few times. The V call is TRBV5-6, the J call TRBJ2-1; tentatively, D is TRBD1 (6 bases). In germline, CDR1 is SGHDT, CDR2 YYEEEE. Between the trimmed V and J ends, which lost 0 bases and 9 bases, there was a span of 13 bases. The CDR3 is 14 residues long. The CDR3 reads CASSLAGTPLEQFF. DNA of the CDR3: TGTGCCAGCAGCTTGGCAGGGACACCCCTTGAGCAGTTCTTC.

This clone showed up just once. This chain links TRBV7-9 with TRBJ2-3; 8 nucleotides agree with TRBD2. CDR3 length: 14 residues. V lost 6 bases, J lost 1 base, and 3 bases stayed unmatched. Germline V lookup: CDR1 SEHNR, CDR2 FQNEAQ (reference sequence). The CDR3, as DNA: TGTGCCAGCAGTCCACTAGCGGGCACAGATACGCAGTATTTT. Protein: CASSPLAGTDTQYF.

The chain links TRBV4-2 to TRBJ1-5, with 7 bases fitting TRBD1. From germline, CDR1 is LGHNA and CDR2 YNFKEQ. Trimming at V came to 3 bases and at J to 4 bases, leaving 12 bases not matched to a gene. The CDR3 covers 17 residues. CDR3 protein: CASSQIGAGTDNQPQHF. In DNA, the CDR3 is TGTGCCAGCAGCCAGATAGGGGCTGGGACAGATAATCAGCCCCAGCATTTT.

The chain recombines TRBV2 with TRBJ1-2, with D unclear. Germline CDR1 is SNHLY and CDR2 is FYNNEI. V lost 3 bases and J 4 bases, leaving 9 bases between the germline ends. The CDR3 loop spans 13 amino acids. DNA for the CDR3: TGTGCCAGCAGTGACCAGGCACTCTATGGCTACACCTTC. Translation gives CASSDQALYGYTF.

This chain uses TRBV10-3 with TRBJ1-1; a weak D match, TRBD1 (6 bases). V lost 4 bases and J lost 11, with 17 bases in between. CDR1 ENHRY and CDR2 SYGVKD come from the germline V gene. The CDR3 sequence is 13 residues long. CDR3: CAISGDKPSRAFF. CDR3 in DNA: TGTGCCATCAGTGGGGACAAGCCCTCTCGGGCTTTCTTT.

V and J are TRBV12-3 or TRBV12-4 and TRBJ1-2; TRBD1 is a possible D gene (5 bases). The CDR3 has 13 amino acids. Trimming stripped 3 bases from V and 5 bases from J, with 10 bases between. The CDR3 here is CASSLGPLYGYTF. The CDR3 DNA follows: TGTGCCAGCAGTTTGGGACCTTTGTATGGCTACACCTTC.

The chain is built from TRBV7-2 and TRBJ2-1; D is undetermined. CDR1 is SGHTA and CDR2 is FQGNSA in the germline V gene. This CDR3 comprises 13 residues. The V end lost 3 bases, the J end lost 5 bases, and 8 bases lay between the germline ends. In DNA form, the CDR3 reads TGTGCCAGCAGCTTCTTCTGGGACAATGAGCAGTTCTTC. Translated, it gives CASSFFWDNEQFF.

The V call is TRBV18, the J call TRBJ2-2, with D unresolved. V lost 8 bases, J lost 3 bases, and 7 bases lay in between. This CDR3 has 12 residues. The germline V gene encodes CDR1 KGHSH and CDR2 LQKENI. CDR3 coding DNA: TGTGCCAGCGGACCATACACCGGGGAGCTGTTTTTT. The encoded protein is CASGPYTGELFF. Looking up the rest from reference TRBV18 and TRBJ2-2 gives the full variable domain: NAGVMQNPRHLVRRRGQEARLRCSPMKGHSHVYWYRQLPEEGLKFMVYLQKENIIDESGMPKERFSAEFPKEGPSILRIQQVVRGDSAAYFCASGPYTGELFFGEGSRLTVL.